A single sample is the source of the 21 T cell receptor beta chains below, sequenced in a study of CD8 T cells in ankylosing spondylitis listed by TCRdb under 2017. The library was prepared using 5' RACE. The sequencer listed for this sample is Illumina HiSeq 2500. TCRdb reran the public reads through fastp at Q25 and MiXCR, keeping productive beta chains. Rows matching on CDR3 protein sequence are summarized as one entry with the most common DNA and genes. The sample has hundreds of thousands of distinct CDR3 sequences on record, approximately 22% of them singletons. Approximately 14% of the sample comes from the top ten. Source material: blood, either unsorted or a sorted T cell fraction (not recorded which). These receptor sequences come from a male donor with ankylosing spondylitis or in good health (not recorded which).

About this clonotype: The junction and the germline gene differ at one end; a read error may be behind it. This chain links TRBV7-8 with TRBJ2-5; 7 bases fit TRBD2. The CDR3 extends over 14 amino acids. Germline V gene sequence: CDR1 SGHVS, CDR2 FQNEAQ. CDR3 DNA sequence: TGTGCCAGCAGCTTAGCCGGGACTATAGAGTCCCAGTACTTC. This gives the protein CASSLAGTIESQYF.

This clonotype was picked up a small number of times. The chain links TRBV12-3 or TRBV12-4 to TRBJ2-7; weak D call: TRBD1 (5 bases). V was trimmed by 10 bases and J by 6 bases, leaving 16 bases between them. The CDR3 length is 12 residues. The CDR3 sequence is CATGHFRREQYF. In nucleotides, the CDR3 is TGTGCCACCGGACATTTCAGGCGCGAGCAGTACTTC.

V usage is TRBV4-1 and J usage is TRBJ2-7; D may be TRBD2 (6 bases). Looked up from germline, CDR1 is MGHRA and CDR2 is YSYEKL. CDR3 size: 15 residues. V was trimmed by 1 base and J by 6 bases, leaving 16 bases between them. Written as DNA, the CDR3 is TGCGCCAGCAGCCAAGGGGACTGGGTATTAGGCGAGCAGTACTTC. As protein: CASSQGDWVLGEQYF.

The table lists this clonotype with many counts. The chain carries TRBV6-5 and TRBJ2-2; 7 bases fit TRBD2. Germline CDR1 MNHEY, CDR2 SVGAGI. Losses at the gene ends were 1 base for V and 7 bases for J; bases not matched to a gene: 0. The CDR3 runs to 13 residues. The CDR3 loop is CASSYWEGGELFF. CDR3 sequence (DNA): TGTGCCAGCAGTTACTGGGAGGGCGGGGAGCTGTTTTTT.

This clonotype was seen more than once but under ten times. This CDR3 reads CASSRARDRGWGYTF. The CDR3 DNA follows: TGTGCCAGCAGTCGCGCCCGGGACAGGGGTTGGGGCTACACCTTC. The chain uses TRBV12-3 or TRBV12-4 and TRBJ1-2, with 10 positions matching TRBD1. V shed 5 bases and J 8 bases; nucleotides not matched to a gene: 11. This CDR3 is 15 amino acids long.

This clonotype has more than one count but fewer than ten. This chain joins TRBV29-1 and TRBJ2-5; possibly TRBD1 for D (5 bases). V lost 5 bases to trimming and J lost 2 bases, with 18 bases between them. Germline V gene sequence: CDR1 SQVTM, CDR2 ANQGSEA. CDR3 length: 15 residues. In DNA, the CDR3 is TGCAGCGTTCCCCCCGGAGACAGCTTTCAAGAGACCCAGTACTTC. Translating gives CSVPPGDSFQETQYF.

This clonotype was counted a few times. V is TRBV7-2 and J is TRBJ2-3, with 7 bases lining up with TRBD2. The CDR3 is 15 amino acids. Germline values: CDR1 SGHTA, CDR2 FQGNSA. V dropped 3 bases and J dropped 2; count of bases not matched to a gene: 5. The chain's CDR3 is CASSFSGSFTDTQYF. The CDR3 DNA is TGTGCCAGCAGCTTTAGCGGGTCTTTCACAGATACGCAGTATTTT.

This clonotype has just a few counts. The gene calls are TRBV20-1 and TRBJ2-7; no reliable D call. CDR1 is DFQATT and CDR2 is SNEGSKA in the germline V gene (reference sequence). The length of the CDR3 is 13 residues. The ends were cut back, 1 base at V and 1 base at J, with 8 bases in the middle. CDR3 bases: TGCAGTGCTAGAGGCCGTTATTCCTACGAGCAGTACTTC. It encodes CSARGRYSYEQYF.

The chain combines TRBV3-1 with TRBJ2-3; 7 positions match TRBD2. Germline V gene lookup returns CDR1 LGHDT and CDR2 YNNKEL (reference sequence). The CDR3 covers 16 residues. V shed 4 bases and J 3 bases; nucleotides not matched to a gene: 10. CDR3 amino acids: CASSPLGPGRTDTQYF. CDR3 nucleotides: TGTGCCAGCAGCCCCTTGGGCCCCGGGAGGACAGATACGCAGTATTTT.

This clonotype was observed a handful of times. This rearrangement joins TRBV3-1 to TRBJ2-7, with 8 bases identical to TRBD2. CDR1 and CDR2 (germline): LGHDT, YNNKEL (reference sequence). The V segment lost 2 bases and the J segment 2 bases; nucleotides outside the gene matches: 8. There are 16 residues in the CDR3. The CDR3 protein is CASSQLRGARPYEQYF. DNA of the CDR3: TGTGCCAGCAGCCAACTGCGGGGGGCAAGACCCTACGAGCAGTACTTC.

V and J are TRBV12-3 or TRBV12-4 and TRBJ1-4, with D perhaps matching TRBD1 (5 bases). The V end lost 2 bases, the J end lost 6 bases, and 7 bases lay between the germline ends. The CDR3 runs 13 residues. DNA for the CDR3: TGTGCCAGCAGTTTAACAGGTGATGAAAAACTGTTTTTT. Its translation is CASSLTGDEKLFF.

This rearrangement joins TRBV28 to TRBJ2-3; 10 bases agree with TRBD2. The germline CDR1 and CDR2 sequences are MDHEN and SYDVKM. Trimming removed 2 bases from V and 1 base from J; junction bases left unmatched: 6. The CDR3 consists of 17 residues. CDR3 loop: CASSLEGTSGGTDTQYF. The CDR3 DNA is TGTGCCAGCAGTTTAGAAGGTACTAGCGGGGGCACAGATACGCAGTATTTT. Drawing the rest from reference TRBV28 and TRBJ2-3, the complete variable domain is DVKVTQSSRYLVKRTGEKVFLECVQDMDHENMFWYRQDPGLGLRLIYFSYDVKMKEKGDIPEGYSVSREKKERFSLILESASTNQTSMYLCASSLEGTSGGTDTQYFGPGTRLTVL.

The CDR3 DNA reads as TGTGCCAGCAGTCCGCCGATCACTAGCACAGATACGCAGTATTTT. Its protein product is CASSPPITSTDTQYF. The chain is built from TRBV6-1 and TRBJ2-3, with D unresolved. With 5 bases removed from V and 0 bases from J, the gap between germline ends came to 12 bases. The length of the CDR3 is 15 residues. Per the germline V gene, CDR1 is MNHNS and CDR2 is SASEGT.

This clonotype was seen more than once but under ten times. This chain links TRBV4-1 with TRBJ2-5, with unresolved D. Germline assignment: CDR1 MGHRA and CDR2 YSYEKL. The CDR3 spans 14 residues. V lost 3 bases and J 4 bases, leaving 12 bases between the germline ends. The CDR3 region has the DNA TGCGCCAGCAGCCAGCAGTCTGGCCTAGAGACCCAGTACTTC. Translating it yields CASSQQSGLETQYF.

V gene TRBV2 combines with J gene TRBJ2-7; D possibly corresponds to TRBD1 (6 bases). This CDR3 has 14 residues. V was trimmed by 10 bases and J by 1 base, leaving 17 bases between them. Germline values: CDR1 SNHLY, CDR2 FYNNEI. The DNA of the CDR3 is TGTGCCAATTTACCGGCGGACAGATCCTACGAGCAGTACTTC. Amino acids: CANLPADRSYEQYF.

This chain links TRBV16 with TRBJ2-7; tentative D call: TRBD1 (6 bases). V was shortened by 0 bases and J by 5 bases, with 14 bases between the two germline ends. Germline V gene lookup returns CDR1 KGHSY and CDR2 FQNENV. CDR3 length equals 15 residues. This chain's CDR3 is CASSQSQGVVHEQYF. Written as DNA, the CDR3 is TGTGCCAGCAGCCAATCACAGGGTGTCGTCCACGAGCAGTACTTC.

V usage is TRBV27 and J usage is TRBJ2-7, with 7 bases lining up with TRBD1. V lost 5 bases and J lost 2; bases outside the gene matches: 3. The CDR3 runs to 13 residues. Germline CDR1 reads MNHEY; CDR2 reads SMNVEV (reference sequence). The CDR3 here is CASSRQGPYEQYF. The CDR3 bases are TGTGCCAGCAGTAGACAGGGCCCCTACGAGCAGTACTTC.

Many counts were recorded for this clonotype. The V gene is TRBV10-2, the J gene TRBJ2-1; D might be TRBD1 (6 bases). The germline V gene has CDR1 WSHSY and CDR2 SAAADI. The CDR3 has 14 residues. Trimming shortened V by 6 bases and J by 1 base, and 10 bases separated the two germline ends. The CDR3 reads CASSQGSSYNEQFF. In DNA, the CDR3 is TGCGCCAGCAGCCAGGGGTCTTCCTACAATGAGCAGTTCTTC.

This clonotype was detected only a few times. This rearrangement joins TRBV3-1 to TRBJ2-2, with 7 nucleotides matching TRBD2. V lost 1 base, J lost 5 bases, and 1 base stayed unmatched. Germline CDR1 LGHDT, CDR2 YNNKEL (reference sequence). The CDR3 covers 14 residues. Written as DNA, the CDR3 is TGTGCCAGCAGCCAAGGGGGGGGGACCGGGGAGCTGTTTTTT. This encodes CASSQGGGTGELFF.

The V call is TRBV12-3 or TRBV12-4, the J call TRBJ2-7, with D perhaps being TRBD1 or TRBD2 (6 bases each). V lost 5 bases, J lost 6 bases, and 23 bases lay in between. The CDR3 is 16 amino acids. The CDR3 sequence: CASSPPGVTGGGEQYF. The CDR3 region has the DNA TGTGCCAGCAGTCCTCCGGGCGTGACTGGAGGGGGCGAGCAGTACTTC.

This clonotype was seen only a few times. The chain is built from TRBV6-1 and TRBJ2-2; no definite D call. Germline values: CDR1 MNHNS, CDR2 SASEGT. The V end was cut by 5 bases, the J end by 8 bases, with 12 bases between. CDR3 length: 13 residues. The DNA of the CDR3 is TGTGCCAGCAGTCCCACTCAGGCAGGGGAGCTGTTTTTT. It codes for CASSPTQAGELFF.